Listed here are 9 T cell receptor beta chains from one sample, sequenced in a study of blood T cell repertoires in COVID-19. Using immunoSEQ multiplex PCR, the repertoire was profiled, and TCRdb retains in-frame clones only, with some absent. The sample lists approximately 280,000 clones, approximately 85% seen once, with approximately 11% in the top ten. Sequenced material: peripheral blood. The source of these receptors is a woman aged 70 to 79 with acute or convalescent COVID-19.

The rearrangement uses TRBV28 and TRBJ1-1, with no clear D. The CDR3 loop spans 11 amino acids. Germline V CDR1 and CDR2: MDHEN, SYDVKM. V lost 2 bases to trimming and J lost 11 bases, with 9 bases between them. DNA for the CDR3: TGTGCCAGCAGTTTAGCCCACCGGGCTTTCTTT. Its protein is CASSLAHRAFF. The full variable domain, its missing parts supplied by reference TRBV28 and TRBJ1-1, is DVKVTQSSRYLVKRTGEKVFLECVQDMDHENMFWYRQDPGLGLRLIYFSYDVKMKEKGDIPEGYSVSREKKERFSLILESASTNQTSMYLCASSLAHRAFFGQGTRLTVV.

This sequence joins TRBV21-1 and TRBJ2-7; TRBD2, the D gene given by the table, was not confirmed from the DNA. TRBV21-1 is described as a pseudogene. The CDR3 runs 16 residues. CDR3 nucleotides: TGTGCCAGCAGCCCCTGGGAGGGACTAGTTCCGTACGAGCAGTACTTC. Its translation: CASSPWEGLVPYEQYF.

Details on this clone: At one boundary the junction diverges from the germline segment, which might be a read error. This chain links TRBV7-7 with TRBJ2-5; D not resolved. Germline CDR1 is SSHAT and CDR2 is FNYEAQ (reference sequence). This CDR3 region has 14 residues. As DNA, the CDR3 is TGTGCTAGCAGCTTAGGCACAGAAAAAGAGACCCAGTACTTC. Translation gives CASSLGTEKETQYF.

The chain links TRBV7-8 to TRBJ2-1, with 11 nucleotides matching TRBD2. Germline V gene lookup returns CDR1 SGHVS and CDR2 FQNEAQ. This CDR3 comprises 18 residues. J was trimmed by 6 bases and V by 8 bases; bases with no gene match: 18. The CDR3 region has the DNA TGTGCCAGCTTAGTCAGTCTAGCGGGGGGTCACCGTCTCAATGAGCAGTTCTTC. Amino acid sequence: CASLVSLAGGHRLNEQFF.

This chain uses TRBV2 with TRBJ2-1, with 8 nucleotides matching TRBD1. V was pared by 2 bases and J by 9 bases, with 6 bases of the junction left unmatched. CDR1 is SNHLY and CDR2 is FYNNEI in the germline V gene. CDR3 length equals 14 residues. CDR3 coding DNA: TGTGCCAGCAGTGAAAGGACAGGGACGCTTGAGCAGTTCTTC. Translating it yields CASSERTGTLEQFF.

The chain joins TRBV7-6 to TRBJ2-2; the match to TRBD2 covers 9 bases. J gave up 7 bases and V 5 bases, and 11 bases lay outside the gene matches. The CDR3 totals 16 residues. The germline CDR1 and CDR2 sequences are SGHVS and FNYEAQ. The CDR3 coding sequence is TGTGCCAGCAGCCCAACTTCCGGGACTAGCTTCGGGGAGCTGTTTTTT. Amino acid sequence: CASSPTSGTSFGELFF.

This rearrangement joins TRBV10-3 to TRBJ1-2, with 9 bases matching TRBD1. Germline V gene sequence: CDR1 ENHRY, CDR2 SYGVKD. The CDR3 is 15 residues long. The V gene end was trimmed by 4 bases and the J gene end by 10 bases; junction bases not matched to a gene: 13. The CDR3 sequence is CAISGLPGQGSDYTF. For the CDR3, the DNA is TGTGCCATCAGTGGACTCCCGGGACAGGGATCTGACTACACCTTC.

Of note for this clone: Other DNA sequences in this sample translate to the same CDR3. The chain uses TRBV5-1 and TRBJ2-7; TRBD1 agrees at 8 bases. The CDR3 covers 15 residues. V lost 0 bases, J lost 3 bases, and 5 bases stayed unmatched. Germline CDR1 and CDR2: SGHRS and YFSETQ. The CDR3 is CASSLAAGGLYEQYF. CDR3 in DNA: TGCGCCAGCAGCTTGGCCGCAGGGGGCCTCTACGAGCAGTACTTC.

This chain joins TRBV2 and TRBJ2-7; 7 nucleotides match TRBD1. CDR1 and CDR2 (germline): SNHLY, FYNNEI. The V gene end was trimmed by 4 bases and the J gene end by 7 bases; junction bases not matched to a gene: 10. This CDR3 region has 14 residues. The CDR3, as DNA: TGTGCCAGCAGTGGGGCCGGGACAGTAGGTGAGCAGTACTTC. Its translation: CASSGAGTVGEQYF.